This T cell receptor (beta chain) was captured by sequencing in a study of identifying expanded T cells in peripheral blood (dated by TCRdb to the late 2010s). Regarding the research as a whole: Four technical replicates, made by sequencing separate aliquots from the same pool of genomic DNA, were compared pairwise.

During the collection period, no immune events, such as infections, were documented for the healthy donors. Time-dependent variance in a beta-binomial model of T-cell clone differential abundance was calibrated using healthy-donor blood repertoires as a training cohort. The training cohort comprised about ten healthy donors, 3 female and 7 male. On average the donors were 43 years old, and their ages spanned roughly 25 to 70 years. Whole blood was collected from each healthy donor at three time points spaced 2 to 3 weeks apart and obtained from a commercial supplier. For immunosequencing, genomic DNA was extracted from unsorted whole blood. TCRbeta CDR3 regions were profiled with the immunoSEQ Assay using bias-controlled multiplex PCR amplification of genomic DNA. In the source study's methods: To quantify the absolute abundance of each unique TCRbeta CDR3 region, the sequences were collapsed and filtered. Differential abundance was tested with two models: a binomial (Fisher-equivalent) model and a beta-binomial model that adds time-dependent variance fitted from healthy donors. Clones with fewer than 5 combined templates were removed, and a clone was called differentially abundant if the clone's Benjamini-Hochberg FDR was below 0.01. In the beta-binomial model, variance was expressed as a function of the total template count across the two samples, in the form v = (b*log(k)+a)^2. Imported from immuneACCESS, the table was reduced by TCRdb to in-frame sequences with V and J called. These copies leave out some clones; in studies compared against another copy, an unresolved V gene accounts for under half, and the cause of the remainder is not known. Clone size and V and J calls were adopted from that table, with D and trimming inferred from the DNA. The sample has 85,000 to 100,000 clones on record, more than 70% of them singletons. Roughly 4% of the sample lies in the top ten.

To note about this clone: Which antigen it targets is not known. Per-base qualities were not stored, and no clone one base away is much larger.

The study at large found these results: Across all healthy-donor time intervals, the beta-binomial model significantly cut both the number of clones called differentially abundant and the false-positive rate. Between technical replicates the binomial model flagged roughly 1.1 differentially abundant clones, whereas over roughly 2 weeks the binomial model flagged about 16.4 and over approximately four weeks around 20. It was expected by the authors that biological variance in healthy repertoires might increase further over much longer intervals, such as months to years. In all healthy donors, the variance in clone template counts between samples taken roughly 14 days apart rose significantly as total template count increased.

The CDR3 covers 14 residues, taking in both the cysteine and the phenylalanine. CDR3 DNA only is kept here, 42 bases in frame from base 1. From the germline V gene (reference sequence), CDR1 is MNHNY and CDR2 is SVGAGI. Deletion took 0 bases off V and 3 bases off J, with a span of 8 bases between the germline ends. The sequence joins TRBV6-6 to TRBJ1-2, with a tentative D gene TRBD1 over 5 matching bases. The origin of this receptor is a person aged 18 to 69 in good health. Sequencing used blood. The CDR3 protein: CASSYSDSDYGYTF. The nucleotides read TGTGCCAGCAGTTACTCTGACAGTGACTATGGCTACACCTTC.